This T cell receptor (beta chain) is drawn from a study of Ad26.COV2.S vaccination and SARS-CoV-2 variants (dated by TCRdb to 2020 to 2022). Study-level background: Vaccine-arm donors were drawn from COV1001, a multicentre, randomized, double-blind, placebo-controlled phase I-IIa trial of Ad26.COV2.S in healthy adults. Trial participants were randomized into five groups of five, in which low-dose or high-dose Ad26.COV2.S was given once or twice, or placebo was given on both occasions. Investigators remained blinded to trial group allocation during experiments and outcome assessment. Ad26.COV2.S was administered intramuscularly at a dose of 5x10^10 or 1x10^11 viral particles, either as one shot or as two shots given 56 days apart. The specificity and breadth of SARS-CoV-2-reactive T cell receptors after Ad26.COV2.S vaccination were assessed by TCRbeta repertoire sequencing. A total of some 30 samples were included in the TCR-sequenced set, comprising 19 Ad26.COV2.S vaccine recipients, 5 placebo recipients and 8 SARS-CoV-2 convalescent individuals. Broader findings and caveats from the paper: After vaccination, substantial breadth of spike-specific CD8+ and CD4+ T cell responses was reported. The authors noted that the TCR breadth and depth analyses may have underestimated total T cell responses. Comparable non-spike TCR breadth was observed between vaccine and placebo recipients, consistent with only spike being contained in the vaccine. Ad26.COV2.S recipients had higher spike-specific TCR breadth than placebo recipients (P = 0.0014). The study was not powered for comparison of responses between vaccine doses or regimens.

Explained via the paper, the treatment or condition label denotes: around 19 received Ad26.COV2.S at low or high dose, single or two shots; five or six received placebo; per-sample allocation not given. For vaccine and placebo recipients, the sequenced repertoires came from samples collected on day 63 after the first injection. Between 29 July and 7 August 2020, Cohort 1b enrolled 25 adults aged 18-55 years at one site in Boston, USA. Ad26.COV2.S consisted of a replication-incompetent adenovirus type 26 vector by which a prefusion-stabilized SARS-CoV-2 spike protein from the original Wuhan strain was expressed. Trimming takes 3 bases from V and 3 bases from J, and the germline ends sit 11 bases apart. Per the germline V gene (reference sequence), SEHNR is the CDR1 and FQNEAQ is the CDR2. From its cysteine to its phenylalanine, the CDR3 spans 14 amino acids. Just the 42-base CDR3 DNA is kept, in frame starting at base 1.

In this sample, this clone turned up a few times. Which antigen it targets is not known. The input lacks base qualities; no much larger clone sits a single base away. The immunoSEQ Assay was the method used to sequence TCRbeta CDR3 regions. After extraction, genomic DNA underwent amplification by bias-controlled multiplex PCR, followed by high-throughput sequencing. In the authors' own workflow: To quantify the absolute abundance of every unique TCRbeta CDR3 region, sequences were collapsed and filtered. T cell fraction was estimated by normalization of TCRbeta template counts to usable DNA, with usable DNA being measured through amplification of reference genes present in all nucleated cells. Repertoire TCRs were annotated as SARS-CoV-2-specific when V gene, CDR3 amino acid sequence and J gene were exactly matched to a known reactive TCR set. The reference SARS-CoV-2 TCR set was derived from MIRA and filtered for enrichment in COVID-19-positive ImmuneCODE repertoires, a step that removed public or cross-reactive TCRs. Based on the MIRA antigens, annotated TCRs were further analysed at the level of specific ORF or position within ORF. Depth was the summed frequency of annotated unique rearrangements, while breadth was defined as annotated unique rearrangements over total unique productive rearrangements. Two-sided Wilcoxon rank-sum tests were applied when comparing TCR breadth between groups. Held by TCRdb, this immuneACCESS table contains in-frame sequences only and omits some clones. Under half of the omission traces to an unresolved V gene where checked; the cause of the rest is unknown. V and J calls plus clone size are reproduced from that table; the DNA served to infer D and trimming. The sample data list about 680,000 clones, and about 90% of these were observed just once. About 1.5% of the sample is held by the ten biggest clonotypes.

The sequence derives from a person between 18 and 65 years old who received the Ad26.COV2.S COVID-19 vaccine or a placebo. Recombination linked TRBV7-9 to TRBJ2-5; the best D guess is TRBD1, with 5 bases matching. The sequencing used peripheral blood, collected in a trial of Ad26.COV2.S vaccine versus placebo. The CDR3 reads CASSFLIQEETQYF. The DNA sequence is TGTGCCAGCAGCTTCCTAATACAGGAAGAGACCCAGTACTTC.